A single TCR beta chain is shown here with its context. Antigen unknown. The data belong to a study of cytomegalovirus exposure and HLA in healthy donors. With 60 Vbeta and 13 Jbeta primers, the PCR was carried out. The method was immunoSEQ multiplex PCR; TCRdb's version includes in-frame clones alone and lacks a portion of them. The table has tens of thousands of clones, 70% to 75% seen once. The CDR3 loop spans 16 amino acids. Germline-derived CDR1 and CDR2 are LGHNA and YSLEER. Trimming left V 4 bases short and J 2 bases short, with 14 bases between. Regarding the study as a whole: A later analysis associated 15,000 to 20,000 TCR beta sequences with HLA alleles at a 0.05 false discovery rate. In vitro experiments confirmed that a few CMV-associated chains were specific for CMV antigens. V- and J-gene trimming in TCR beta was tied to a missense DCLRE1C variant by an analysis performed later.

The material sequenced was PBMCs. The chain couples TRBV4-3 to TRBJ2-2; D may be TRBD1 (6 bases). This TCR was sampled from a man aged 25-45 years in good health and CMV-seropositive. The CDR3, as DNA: TGCGCCAGCAGCCTCTCCCGGACAGCTAACACCGGGGAGCTGTTTTTT. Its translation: CASSLSRTANTGELFF.